Below, 8 T cell receptor beta chains from the same sample are listed, as sequenced in a study of T cell responses to AZD1222 COVID-19 vaccine (dated by TCRdb to the early 2020s). Explained via the paper, the time point label denotes: about 28 days (+/-7) after the second vaccine dose. The method was the immunoSEQ multiplex PCR assay. Here the immuneACCESS table is served through TCRdb, limited to in-frame sequences with V and J called. Missing clones are a known gap in these copies; in checked studies unresolved V genes cover under half, and the rest lacks a known reason. The sample table lists approximately 80,000 clones, 70% to 90% of them with a count of one. The ten largest clones capture 12% of the sample. This material consisted of peripheral blood, taken 28 days after the second AZD1222 dose. The receptors here all came from an adult who received the AZD1222 COVID-19 vaccine.

The rearrangement links TRBV10-3 to TRBJ1-1, with a weak D call TRBD1 (5 bases). CDR1 is ENHRY, CDR2 SYGVKD, per germline. The CDR3 is made up of 14 amino acids. V was shortened by 4 bases and J by 4 bases, with 13 bases between the two germline ends. The CDR3 coding sequence is TGTGCCATCAGTGTTGGGGGGGGAGCCACTGAAGCTTTCTTT. This sequence encodes CAISVGGGATEAFF.

This clone was observed a handful of times. The rearrangement links TRBV6-5 to TRBJ2-7, with 13 bases lining up with TRBD2. After removal of 4 bases from V and 5 bases from J, the junction contained 2 bases not matched to a gene. The length of the CDR3 is 14 residues. CDR1 and CDR2 from the germline V gene are MNHEY and SVGAGI. The CDR3 DNA is TGTGCCAGCAGTTTGACTAGCGGGAGGAACGAGCAGTACTTC. Encoded protein: CASSLTSGRNEQYF.

About this clone itself: The same CDR3 is also encoded by other DNA sequences in this sample. J is TRBJ1-3 and V is TRBV9; 8 nucleotides align to TRBD1. Trimming cost V 0 bases and J 4 bases; bases outside gene matches: 6. In germline, CDR1 is SGDLS, CDR2 YYNGEE. CDR3 size: 16 residues. CDR3 protein: CASSVDSGGTGNTIYF. The CDR3 bases are TGTGCCAGCAGCGTAGACTCAGGGGGCACGGGAAACACCATATATTTT.

The chain has TRBV29-1 and TRBJ1-1, with D possibly TRBD1 on 5 matching bases. V was trimmed by 6 bases and J by 4 bases, leaving 12 bases between them. Germline V gene lookup returns CDR1 SQVTM and CDR2 ANQGSEA. The CDR3 extends over 12 amino acids. The CDR3 DNA sequence: TGCAGCGTGCTACCGGGACCCACTGAAGCTTTCTTT. Translating it yields CSVLPGPTEAFF.

The gene calls are TRBV5-8 and TRBJ1-2; D gene unclear. The V end lost 1 base, the J end lost 6 bases, and 10 bases lay between the germline ends. The germline V gene has CDR1 SGHTS and CDR2 YDEGEE. The CDR3 is made up of 13 amino acids. DNA for the CDR3: TGTGCCAGCAGCTTGTGGGAGGGAGATGGCTACACCTTC. Its protein product is CASSLWEGDGYTF. The variable domain in full, with the rest retrieved from reference TRBV5-8 and TRBJ1-2, is EAGVTQSPTHLIKTRGQQATLRCSPISGHTSVYWYQQALGLGLQFLLWYDEGEERNRGNFPPRFSGRQFPNYSSELNVNALELEDSALYLCASSLWEGDGYTFGSGTRLTVV.

This clone rates as large. V usage is TRBV28 and J usage is TRBJ2-1, with D unresolved. The CDR3 covers 15 residues. V was clipped by 1 base and J by 8 bases, with 15 bases between them. CDR1 is MDHEN and CDR2 is SYDVKM in the germline V gene. CDR3 coding DNA: TGTGCCAGCAGTTTATTAGGCGGAGATTTGTATGAGCAGTTCTTC. Its translation is CASSLLGGDLYEQFF.

This clone appeared once. This chain links TRBV28 with TRBJ2-7; D gene unclear. Germline loops: CDR1 MDHEN, CDR2 SYDVKM. V shed 4 bases and J shed 2 bases, with 9 bases lying between them. The CDR3 is 13 residues long. For the CDR3, the DNA is TGTGCCAGCAGTTATGCCTCTACCTACGAGCAGTACTTC. Translating gives CASSYASTYEQYF.

In its sample, this clone was seen once. The V call is TRBV28, the J call TRBJ1-1, with D possibly matching TRBD1 (6 bases). V was cut by 8 bases and J by 0 bases, with 16 bases left in between. CDR1 and CDR2 (germline): MDHEN, SYDVKM. This CDR3 is built from 15 residues. CDR3 residues: CASPKSGTLNTEAFF. CDR3 DNA sequence: TGTGCCAGCCCAAAATCCGGGACACTGAACACTGAAGCTTTCTTT.